This T cell receptor beta chain was recovered during a study of cytomegalovirus exposure and HLA in healthy donors. The overall study: Early release data held about 85 million unique TCRs from HLA-typed donors.

The CDR3 is 15 amino acids. The V and J ends lost 3 bases and 1 base, in that order; junction bases with no gene match: 4. The germline gives CDR1 LNHDA, CDR2 SQIVND (reference sequence). The PCR was carried out with 60 Vbeta primers and 13 Jbeta primers. Under the authors' procedure: Approximately 10 million shared chains were among about 80 million unique TCR beta chains counted in a later analysis. Some clones are missing from TCRdb's copy, which holds only in-frame ones; the method was immunoSEQ multiplex PCR. V, J and clone size are those of that table, while D and trimming were read from the DNA. The sample has about 130,000 clones, 60% to 80% seen once. General study findings and limits: Most TCR beta V segments were productive about 87% or about 30% of the time in an earlier analysis.

This clone was found once. Antigen specificity is unknown. This chain connects TRBV19 to TRBJ2-7, with TRBD1 identical over 9 bases. The sequence came from a man younger than 45 in good health and CMV-seronegative. The sample taken for sequencing was PBMCs. This chain's CDR3 is CASSITGTGSYEQYF. CDR3 in DNA: TGTGCCAGTAGTATTACCGGGACAGGGTCCTACGAGCAGTACTTC.